Listed below are T cell receptor beta chains from one sample, sequenced in a study of T-cell reconstitution after alpha-beta-depleted transplantation in children. TCRdb reanalysed the PCR reads using MiXCR and keeps one entry per CDR3 protein. The sample yields about 77,000 distinct CDR3 sequences, 18% seen once. Material: PBMCs, mostly from graft donor cells, obtained 360 days after TCRalphabeta/CD19-depleted stem cell transplant. The receptor source for this set is a male patient aged 2-15 years who had a stem cell transplant for acute lymphoblastic leukemia, so the T cells may come from the graft donor. The CDR3 runs from the conserved cysteine through the conserved F or W. The order of the fields is D gene, V gene, clone size, J gene, CDR3 DNA, CDR3 protein. The D gene is left open where the match is weak. A clone size is listed for some rows: how often the clone was seen (once, few, many), or a class if it is expanded.

>NA|TRBV12-3/TRBV12-4|NA|TRBJ2-1
TGTGCCAGCAGTTTACTGGGAGTTGTTTACAATGAGCAGTTCTTC
CASSLLGVVYNEQFF
>NA|TRBV4-1|many|TRBJ2-1
TGCGCCAGCAGCCCCCGGACAGGGACTATCTCCTACAATGAGCAGTTCTTC
CASSPRTGTISYNEQFF
>NA|TRBV7-9|NA|TRBJ2-5
TGTGCCAGCAGCCTCGTCGGTGGGAGGCAGACCCAGTACTTC
CASSLVGGRQTQYF
>TRBD1|TRBV4-1|many|TRBJ2-1
TGCGCCAGCAGCCGCGGACAGGGGGATAGGTATGAGCAGTTCTTC
CASSRGQGDRYEQFF
>NA|TRBV7-9|once|TRBJ2-7
TGTGCCAGCAGCACCTACCGACGGGGTAGCTCCTACGAGCAGTACTTC
CASSTYRRGSSYEQYF
>TRBD2|TRBV7-6|NA|TRBJ2-1
TGTGCCAGCAGCTTGGGATTCCAGCGGGGTGTCAATGAGCAGTTCTTC
CASSLGFQRGVNEQFF
>TRBD2|TRBV10-2|NA|TRBJ2-1
TGCGCCAGCAGGAGACTAGCGACTTACAATGAGCAGTTCTTC
CASRRLATYNEQFF
>NA|TRBV25-1|NA|TRBJ2-5
TGTGCCAGCAGTGAATGGGAACACAGGGTAAAGACCCAGTACTTC
CASSEWEHRVKTQYF
>NA|TRBV6-5|many|TRBJ2-3
TGTGCCAGCAGTCCCAACTGGGCGAGAAGGGGCACAGATACGCAGTATTTT
CASSPNWARRGTDTQYF
>NA|TRBV30|many|TRBJ2-6
TGTGCCTGGATCAAACGGGGGGCAGCTGGGGCCAACGTCCTGACTTTC
CAWIKRGAAGANVLTF
>NA|TRBV12-3/TRBV12-4|many|TRBJ2-1
TGTGCCAGCAGTTTAGCCGTACTAGGTCTTGGCTACAATGAGCAGTTCTTC
CASSLAVLGLGYNEQFF
>NA|TRBV3-1|NA|TRBJ2-1
TGTGCCAGCAGCCCAGCAGGGCTTTGGGGCAATGAGCAGTTCTTC
CASSPAGLWGNEQFF
>TRBD1|TRBV20-1|many|TRBJ1-4
TGCAGTGCTGAAACAGGGGAAGGGGGTAATGAAAAACTGTTTTTT
CSAETGEGGNEKLFF
>NA|TRBV29-1|many|TRBJ2-6
TGCAGCGTCCTGGGGCAGGGGACTGGGGCCAACGTCCTGACTTTC
CSVLGQGTGANVLTF
>TRBD1|TRBV11-2|NA|TRBJ2-1
TGTGCCAGCAGCTTATGGGACAGTAGCGATGAGCAGTTCTTC
CASSLWDSSDEQFF
>NA|TRBV7-9|NA|TRBJ2-3
TGTGCCAGCAATCCCCCAGGGGCAGCTACGCAGTATTTT
CASNPPGAATQYF
>NA|TRBV20-1|few|TRBJ2-1
TGCAGTGCCCCCGGGCCCCTCAGAAACAATGAGCAGTTCTTC
CSAPGPLRNNEQFF
>NA|TRBV15|NA|TRBJ2-1
TGTGCCACCAGCAGAGAGACAGCTACCTACAATGAGCAGTTCTTC
CATSRETATYNEQFF
>TRBD2|TRBV10-3|NA|TRBJ2-1
TGTGCCATCAGTGAGTCATTAGCGGGAGCGTATAGCAATGAGCAGTTCTTC
CAISESLAGAYSNEQFF
>TRBD2|TRBV12-3/TRBV12-4|NA|TRBJ2-1
TGTGCCAGCAGTCGCGGGACTAGCGCTATTAATGAGCAGTTCTTC
CASSRGTSAINEQFF
>TRBD2|TRBV6-1|few|TRBJ2-3
TGTGCCAGCAGATTTCTACTAGCGGTCGATTCTAGCACAGATACGCAGTATTTT
CASRFLLAVDSSTDTQYF
>TRBD2|TRBV10-1|NA|TRBJ2-1
TGCGCCAGCAGTGAGAGTCTAGCGGGAGCCGGGCAGTTCTTC
CASSESLAGAGQFF
>NA|TRBV9|NA|TRBJ2-7
TGTGCCTTGAGGGGGGCCTACGAGCAGTACTTC
CALRGAYEQYF
>NA|TRBV6-5|few|TRBJ1-2
TGTGCCAGCAGTACAGGGTATGGCTACACCTTC
CASSTGYGYTF
>NA|TRBV12-3/TRBV12-4|NA|TRBJ2-7
TGTGCCAGCAGTTTCGCCCCACTCTACGAGCAGTACTTC
CASSFAPLYEQYF
>NA|TRBV20-1|NA|TRBJ2-1
TGCAGTGCTAGACCCCTTCCTATACCTTACAATGAGCAGTTCTTC
CSARPLPIPYNEQFF
>TRBD2|TRBV7-9|many|TRBJ2-3
TGTGCCGGGCGTGGCGGGAGTTTGGCAGATACGCAGTATTTT
CAGRGGSLADTQYF
>TRBD1|TRBV5-5|few|TRBJ2-7
TGTGCCAGCAGCTTTCTCCGGACAGGGCGCTACGAGCAGTACTTC
CASSFLRTGRYEQYF
>NA|TRBV27|NA|TRBJ2-5
TGTGCCAGCAGTTACTCGGGCAGGGGACGAGAGACCCAGAACTTC
CASSYSGRGRETQNF
>TRBD2|TRBV6-2/TRBV6-3|NA|TRBJ2-7
TGTGCCAGCAGTTACGAGCGGGAGGACTCCTACGAGCAGTACTTC
CASSYEREDSYEQYF
>TRBD1|TRBV13|many|TRBJ2-7
TGTGCCAGCAGCTTAGGGACAGGGACCTACGAGCAGTACTTC
CASSLGTGTYEQYF
>TRBD2|TRBV4-1|NA|TRBJ2-3
TGCGCCAGCAGCCAAGGGCTAGCGGGAGGCACAGATACGCAGTATTTT
CASSQGLAGGTDTQYF
>TRBD2|TRBV2|many|TRBJ2-3
TGTGCCAGCAGTGAGGGACTAGCGGAGAGCACAGATACGCAGTATTTT
CASSEGLAESTDTQYF
>NA|TRBV21-1|few|TRBJ2-4
TGTGCCAGCAGCAAAGAGGGGTGGGAAAACATTCAGTACTTC
CASSKEGWENIQYF
>NA|TRBV29-1|NA|TRBJ2-7
TGCAGCGGGGGACACCTCTACGAGCAGTACTTC
CSGGHLYEQYF
>TRBD2|TRBV20-1|NA|TRBJ2-1
TGCAGTGCTACAGCACTAGCGGGAGTGAGTGAGCAGTTCTTC
CSATALAGVSEQFF
>NA|TRBV12-3/TRBV12-4|NA|TRBJ2-3
TGTGCCAGCAGTTTGGCTTGGGGATACCGCACAGATACGCAGTATTTT
CASSLAWGYRTDTQYF
>TRBD2|TRBV20-1|NA|TRBJ2-1
TGCAGTGCTAGCCCGTTTGCGGGAGTTAACAATGAGCAGTTCTTC
CSASPFAGVNNEQFF
>NA|TRBV6-6|NA|TRBJ1-2
TGTGCCAGCAGTTACGGGGCTGGGTATGGCTACACCTTC
CASSYGAGYGYTF
>TRBD2|TRBV4-2|NA|TRBJ2-3
TGTGCCAGCAGCCAAGAATGGGCTAGCGGGACCACAGATACGCAGTATTTT
CASSQEWASGTTDTQYF